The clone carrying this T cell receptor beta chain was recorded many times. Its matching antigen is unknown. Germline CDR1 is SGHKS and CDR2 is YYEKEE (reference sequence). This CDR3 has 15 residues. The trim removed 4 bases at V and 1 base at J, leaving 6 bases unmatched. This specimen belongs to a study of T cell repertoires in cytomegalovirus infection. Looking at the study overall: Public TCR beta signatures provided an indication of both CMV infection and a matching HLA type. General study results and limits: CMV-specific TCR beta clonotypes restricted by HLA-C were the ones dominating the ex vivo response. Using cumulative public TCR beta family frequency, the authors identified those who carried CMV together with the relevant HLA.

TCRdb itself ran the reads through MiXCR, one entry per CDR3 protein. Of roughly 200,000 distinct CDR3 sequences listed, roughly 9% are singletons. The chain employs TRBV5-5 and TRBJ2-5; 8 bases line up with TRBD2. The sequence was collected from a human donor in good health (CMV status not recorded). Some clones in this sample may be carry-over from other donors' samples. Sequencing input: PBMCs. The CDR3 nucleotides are TGTGCCAGCAGCGGAGGCGGGGGGACCCAAGAGACCCAGTACTTC. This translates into CASSGGGGTQETQYF.